What follows describes a single T cell receptor (beta chain). Its binding antigen is unknown. Per-base quality was not reported, and no clone a single base away is much larger than it. The CDR3 covers 17 residues, taking in both the cysteine and the phenylalanine. Kept here is only the CDR3 DNA, which spans 51 bases and is read in frame from base 1. CDR1 and CDR2, looked up from the germline V gene, are ENHRY and SYGVKD. Trimming removed 4 bases from V and 1 base from J, leaving 14 bases between the germline ends. The sequencing machine was an Illumina MiSeq. Multiplex PCR with BIOMED2 TRB-A/B primer pools was used to amplify the TRB rearrangements. Illumina-compatible adapters and 7-nucleotide sample barcodes were added to the amplicons in two consecutive PCRs. All library PCRs used Phusion HS II polymerase. Amplicons were gel-purified with the NucleoSpin Gel and PCR Clean-up kit, quantified on Qubit, and pooled at approximately 3.9 nM. Before Illumina next-generation sequencing, the quality of the amplicon pool was assessed on an Agilent 2100 Bioanalyzer. The source study handled its data this way. Annotation of TRB rearrangements was performed with MiXCR 3.0.8 using the default MiXCR reference library. Non-productive reads and sequences with fewer than 2 reads were removed, and every unique CDR3 nucleotide sequence was treated as one clone. Clonality, diversity, richness and V-J gene usage were computed in R 3.5.1. GLIPH2 was used for TCR clustering by CDR3 similarity, and generation probabilities were calculated by OLGA. Only GLIPH2 clusters containing at least four unique TCR clonotypes present in at least three individuals were kept. TCRdb reanalyzed the raw reads on its own, using fastp at Q25 for trimming and MiXCR for clone calling, and kept in-frame beta chains. Rows are unified per CDR3 protein, each entry keeping the most common DNA and genes. The V and J calls and clone size come from TCRdb's table, not from the authors' own analysis. This sample holds 15,000 to 20,000 distinct CDR3 sequences; 35% to 40% were observed only once. The ten largest clones represent 15% to 20% of the sample.

This record belongs to a study of T and B cells in COVID-19 patients (dated by TCRdb to about 2020). For the study in its entirety: Using TRB and IGH repertoire sequencing of peripheral blood, the study characterized adaptive immunity in COVID-19 patients who had active infection or had recovered. A recovered cohort was made up of more than 15 patients contributing 20 to 25 samples, mostly after mild to moderate COVID-19 managed as outpatients. As many as 9 follow-up blood samples were taken per patient, and some of the samples covered different disease stages within the same individual. A couple of patients were in both the active and recovered cohorts because samples existed from active disease and from after recovery. A median age of around 33 years was recorded in the recovered cohort versus over 65 years in the active-infection cohort. Over 7 million TCR sequences were analysed in a TCR and BCR sequence repository that covered 35 or so patients and under 75 time points. An age-matched reference group of under 40 healthy donors negative for COVID-19 antibodies served as the comparison for repertoire analyses. In the active-infection cohort, about 60% of the roughly 20 patients were critically ill and required mechanical ventilation or ECMO. Comorbidities linked to unfavorable COVID-19 outcome were present in nine tenths of the roughly 20 patients in the active-infection cohort.

Genomic DNA extracted from blood was used in amounts of about 250-550 ng for amplification of TRB repertoires. The paper as a whole reports these results and caveats: The cohort was considered too small for HLA contributions to COVID-19 susceptibility or severity to be assessed. Blood samples from mildly ill patients during symptoms and early samples from severe cases were scarce. Specific T cell subsets (CD4+/Treg/CD8+) and sorted SARS-CoV-2-responsive or tetramer+ T cells had not yet been sequenced, with those experiments still ongoing. A total of roughly 2,000 exclusive TCR clusters, including over 25 low-pGen clusters, were found in the recovered cohort. In active COVID-19, TRB repertoires were highly clonal, while at recovery, diversity and richness increased above the levels seen in healthy donors. The reported TCR clusters were stated to require prospective validation before clinical use. Patients with COVID-19 were reported to show strongly skewed TRBV/TRBJ gene usage.

Sequenced material: blood. This clonotype originated in a human donor with active COVID-19. Recombination joined TRBV10-3 with TRBJ2-6, and TRBD1 may be the D gene, going by 5 matching bases. The nucleotide sequence reads as follows: TGTGCCATCAGTGGGGCAGGGCAGGCTTCTGGGGCCAACGTCCTGACTTTC. Translated, this gives CAISGAGQASGANVLTF.